This TCR beta chain was identified in a study of blood T cell repertoires in COVID-19. Whole-study context: COVID-19 samples, acute and convalescent, were from the United States, Italy and Spain. The analysed material was cDNA or gDNA that came from T cells, B-cell-depleted T cells, or PBMCs.

Per germline, CDR1 SGHRS and CDR2 YFSETQ. The V end was cut by 4 bases, the J end by 5 bases, with 15 bases between. CDR3 length: 14 amino acids. Study processing details: Estimation of nucleated cell counts was performed using reference gene primer amplification. Only in-frame clones appear in the TCRdb table, and some are missing; sequencing was by immunoSEQ multiplex PCR. That table gives V, J and clone size, and the DNA gave D and trimming. The sample shows over 200,000 clones, less than 90% of them seen only once. The clonotype was recovered from a woman over 75 with active or convalescent COVID-19. Material: peripheral blood. This chain connects TRBV5-1 to TRBJ2-5, with a tentative D call TRBD2 (6 bases). CDR3 loop: CASSRGLAGETQYF. CDR3 bases: TGCGCCAGCAGCAGGGGCCTGGCGGGGGAGACCCAGTACTTC.